This T cell receptor (beta chain) was recorded in a study of blood T cell repertoires in COVID-19. Study at large: Samples taken during acute and convalescent COVID-19 were collected in the United States, Italy and Spain.

The CDR3 has 16 residues. The V and J ends lost 2 bases and 0 bases respectively, with 14 bases between them. CDR1 and CDR2 (germline): GTSNPN, SVGIG (reference sequence). In the study's own analysis: Amplifying reference gene primers gave estimates of nucleated cell counts. This table comes from immunoSEQ multiplex PCR, and its TCRdb copy is limited to in-frame clones, with some not included. For V, J and clone size, that table is used; D and trimming come from the DNA. The table includes around 300,000 clones, around 90% detected once. The rearrangement links TRBV30 to TRBJ1-5; no firm D call. The receptor comes from a young woman with COVID-19, enrolled during active disease. Specimen: peripheral blood. In DNA, the CDR3 is TGTGCCTGGAGTTTTTACCTTGACTATAGCAATCAGCCCCAGCATTTT. Residues: CAWSFYLDYSNQPQHF.